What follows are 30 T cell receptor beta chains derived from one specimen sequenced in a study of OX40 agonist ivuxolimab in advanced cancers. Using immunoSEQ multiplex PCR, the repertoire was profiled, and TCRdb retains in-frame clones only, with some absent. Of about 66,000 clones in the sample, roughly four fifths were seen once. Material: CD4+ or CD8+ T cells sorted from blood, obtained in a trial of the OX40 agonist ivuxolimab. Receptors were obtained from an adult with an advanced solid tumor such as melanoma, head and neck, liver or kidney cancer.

The CDR3 region has the DNA TGCGCCAGCAGCTTACTCGGGACAGGGGAGGTGGGTTACTTC. Protein product: CASSLLGTGEVGYF. The chain links TRBV5-1 to TRBJ2-7; TRBD1 agrees at 10 bases. V was pared by 2 bases and J by 13 bases, with 12 bases of the junction left unmatched. The germline CDR1 and CDR2 sequences are SGHRS and YFSETQ. This CDR3 is 14 amino acids long.

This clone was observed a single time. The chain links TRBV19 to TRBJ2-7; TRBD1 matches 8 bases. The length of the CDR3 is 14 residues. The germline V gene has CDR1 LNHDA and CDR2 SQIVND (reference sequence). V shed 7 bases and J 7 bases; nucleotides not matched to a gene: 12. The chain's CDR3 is CASTKAVTGEEQYF. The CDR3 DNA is TGTGCCAGTACGAAGGCGGTGACAGGGGAAGAGCAGTACTTC. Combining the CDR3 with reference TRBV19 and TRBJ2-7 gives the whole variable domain DGGITQSPKYLFRKEGQNVTLSCEQNLNHDAMYWYRQDPGQGLRLIYYSQIVNDFQKGDIAEGYSVSREKKESFPLTVTSAQKNPTAFYLCASTKAVTGEEQYFGPGTRLTVT.

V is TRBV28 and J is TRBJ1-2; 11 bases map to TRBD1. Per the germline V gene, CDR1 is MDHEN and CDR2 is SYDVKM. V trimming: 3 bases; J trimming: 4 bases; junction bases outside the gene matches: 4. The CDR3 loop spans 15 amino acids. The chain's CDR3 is CASSLTDRGPYGYTF. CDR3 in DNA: TGTGCCAGCAGTTTGACGGACAGGGGGCCCTATGGCTACACCTTC.

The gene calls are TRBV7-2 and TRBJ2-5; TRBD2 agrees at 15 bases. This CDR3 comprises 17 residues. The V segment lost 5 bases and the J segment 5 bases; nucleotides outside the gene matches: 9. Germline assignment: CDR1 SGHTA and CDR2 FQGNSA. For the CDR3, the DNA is TGTGCCAGCAGCCCCCGGACTAGCGGGAGGGCCTGGGAGACCCAGTACTTC. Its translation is CASSPRTSGRAWETQYF.

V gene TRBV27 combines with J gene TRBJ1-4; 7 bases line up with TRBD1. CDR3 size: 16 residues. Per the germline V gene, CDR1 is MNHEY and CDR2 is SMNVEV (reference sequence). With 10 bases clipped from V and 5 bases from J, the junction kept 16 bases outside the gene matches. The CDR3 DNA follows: TGTGCCACCTCGTCGCTGGGACAGTCAATCAATGAAAAACTGTTTTTT. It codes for CATSSLGQSINEKLFF.

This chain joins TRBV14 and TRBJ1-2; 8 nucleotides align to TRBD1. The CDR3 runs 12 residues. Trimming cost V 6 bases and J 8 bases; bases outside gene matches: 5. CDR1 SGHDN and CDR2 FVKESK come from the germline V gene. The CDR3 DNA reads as TGTGCCAGCAGTTACAGGGGGTTAGGCTACACCTTC. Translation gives CASSYRGLGYTF. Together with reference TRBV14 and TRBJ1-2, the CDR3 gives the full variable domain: EAGVTQFPSHSVIEKGQTVTLRCDPISGHDNLYWYRRVMGKEIKFLLHFVKESKQDESGMPNNRFLAERTGGTYSTLKVQPAELEDSGVYFCASSYRGLGYTFGSGTRLTVV.

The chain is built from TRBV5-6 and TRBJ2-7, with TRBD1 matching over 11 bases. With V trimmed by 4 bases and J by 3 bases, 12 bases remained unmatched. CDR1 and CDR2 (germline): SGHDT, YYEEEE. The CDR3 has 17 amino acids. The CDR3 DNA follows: TGTGCCAGCAGCCCAAGGGGCCGCGGGACAGGGGGCTACGAGCAGTACTTC. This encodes CASSPRGRGTGGYEQYF.

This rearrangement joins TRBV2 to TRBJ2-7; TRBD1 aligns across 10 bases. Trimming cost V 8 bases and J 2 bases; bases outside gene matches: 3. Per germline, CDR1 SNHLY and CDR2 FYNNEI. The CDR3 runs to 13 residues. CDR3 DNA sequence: TGTGCCAGCGGGGGACAGGGGCCCTACGAGCAGTACTTC. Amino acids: CASGGQGPYEQYF. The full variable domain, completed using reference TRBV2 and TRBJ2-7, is EPEVTQTPSHQVTQMGQEVILRCVPISNHLYFYWYRQILGQKVEFLVSFYNNEISEKSEIFDDQFSVERPDGSNFTLKIRSTKLEDSAMYFCASGGQGPYEQYFGPGTRLTVT.

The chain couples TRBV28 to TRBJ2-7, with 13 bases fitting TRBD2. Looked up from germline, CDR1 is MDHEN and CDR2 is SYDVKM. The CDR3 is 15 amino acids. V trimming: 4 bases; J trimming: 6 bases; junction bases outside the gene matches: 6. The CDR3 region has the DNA TGTGCCAGCAGTTCAGGACTAGCGGGAGTTCGCGAGCAGTACTTC. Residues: CASSSGLAGVREQYF.

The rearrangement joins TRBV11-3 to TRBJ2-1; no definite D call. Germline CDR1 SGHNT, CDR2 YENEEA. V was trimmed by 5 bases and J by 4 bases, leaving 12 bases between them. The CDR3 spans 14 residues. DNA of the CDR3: TGTGCCAGCAGCGCCGCTGAGGTTTACAATGAGCAGTTCTTC. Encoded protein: CASSAAEVYNEQFF.

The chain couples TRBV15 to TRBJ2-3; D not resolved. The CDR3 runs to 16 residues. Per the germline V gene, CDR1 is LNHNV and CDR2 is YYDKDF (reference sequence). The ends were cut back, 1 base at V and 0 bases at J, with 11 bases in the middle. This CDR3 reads CATSRVKGLSTDTQYF. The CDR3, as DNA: TGTGCCACCAGCAGAGTTAAGGGTTTAAGCACAGATACGCAGTATTTT.

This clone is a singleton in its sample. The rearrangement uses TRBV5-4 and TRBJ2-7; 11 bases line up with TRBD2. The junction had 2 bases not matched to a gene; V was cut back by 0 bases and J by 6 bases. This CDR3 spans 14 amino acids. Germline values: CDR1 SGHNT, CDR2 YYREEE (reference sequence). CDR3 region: CASSLAGTSGEQYF. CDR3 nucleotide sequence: TGTGCCAGCAGCTTGGCCGGGACTAGCGGCGAGCAGTACTTC.

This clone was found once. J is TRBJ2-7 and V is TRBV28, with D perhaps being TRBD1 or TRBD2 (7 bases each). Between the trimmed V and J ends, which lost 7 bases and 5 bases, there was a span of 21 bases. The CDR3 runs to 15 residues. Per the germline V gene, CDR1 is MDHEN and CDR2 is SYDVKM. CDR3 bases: TGTGCCAGCACCTTAGGGGAGGGGGCGCGGAACGAGCAGTACTTC. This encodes CASTLGEGARNEQYF.

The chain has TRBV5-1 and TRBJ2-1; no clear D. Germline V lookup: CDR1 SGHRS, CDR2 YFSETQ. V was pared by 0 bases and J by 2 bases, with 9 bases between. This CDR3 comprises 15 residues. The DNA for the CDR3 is TGCGCCAGCAGCTTGGAAGGGTTCGCCTACAATGAGCAGTTCTTC. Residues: CASSLEGFAYNEQFF.

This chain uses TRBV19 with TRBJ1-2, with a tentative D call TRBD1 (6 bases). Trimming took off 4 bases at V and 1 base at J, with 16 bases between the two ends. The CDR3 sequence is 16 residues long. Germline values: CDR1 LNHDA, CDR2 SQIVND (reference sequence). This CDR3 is CASSTQSGQFNYGYTF. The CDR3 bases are TGTGCCAGTAGTACTCAAAGCGGACAGTTTAACTATGGCTACACCTTC. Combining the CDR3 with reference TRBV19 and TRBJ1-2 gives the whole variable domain DGGITQSPKYLFRKEGQNVTLSCEQNLNHDAMYWYRQDPGQGLRLIYYSQIVNDFQKGDIAEGYSVSREKKESFPLTVTSAQKNPTAFYLCASSTQSGQFNYGYTFGSGTRLTVV.

CDR3 in DNA: TGTGCCAGCAGCTGGACAGGGACGAACACCGGGGAGCTGTTTTTT. Its translation: CASSWTGTNTGELFF. This chain connects TRBV7-8 to TRBJ2-2; 8 bases match TRBD1. J lost 0 bases, V lost 4 bases, and 1 base had no gene match. Germline V gives CDR1 SGHVS, CDR2 FQNEAQ. This CDR3 has 15 amino acids. The entire variable domain, with the rest obtained from reference TRBV7-8 and TRBJ2-2, is as follows: GAGVSQSPRYKVAKRGQDVALRCDPISGHVSLFWYQQALGQGPEFLTYFQNEAQLDKSGLPSDRFFAERPEGSVSTLKIQRTQQEDSAVYLCASSWTGTNTGELFFGEGSRLTVL.

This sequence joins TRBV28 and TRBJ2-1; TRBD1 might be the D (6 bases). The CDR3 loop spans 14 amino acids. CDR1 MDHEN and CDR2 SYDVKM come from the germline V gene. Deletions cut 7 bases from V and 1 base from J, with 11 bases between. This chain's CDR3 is CASTLQGSYNEQFF. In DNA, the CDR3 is TGTGCCAGCACCCTACAGGGATCCTACAATGAGCAGTTCTTC.

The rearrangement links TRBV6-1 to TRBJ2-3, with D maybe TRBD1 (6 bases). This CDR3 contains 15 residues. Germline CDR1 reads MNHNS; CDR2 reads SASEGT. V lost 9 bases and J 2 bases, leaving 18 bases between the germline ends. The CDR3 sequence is CASTRTDHFTDTQYF. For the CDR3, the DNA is TGTGCCAGTACTAGGACAGACCACTTCACAGATACGCAGTATTTT.

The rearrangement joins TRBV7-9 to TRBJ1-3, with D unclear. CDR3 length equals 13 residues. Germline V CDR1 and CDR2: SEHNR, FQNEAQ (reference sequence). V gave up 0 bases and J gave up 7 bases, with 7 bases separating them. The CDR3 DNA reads TGTGCCAGCAGCTTAGCCCCCTATAACACCATATATTTT. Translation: CASSLAPYNTIYF. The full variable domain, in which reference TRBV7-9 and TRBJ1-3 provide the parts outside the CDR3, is DTGVSQNPRHKITKRGQNVTFRCDPISEHNRLYWYRQTLGQGPEFLTYFQNEAQLEKSRLLSDRFSAERPKGSFSTLEIQRTEQGDSAMYLCASSLAPYNTIYFGEGSWLTVV.

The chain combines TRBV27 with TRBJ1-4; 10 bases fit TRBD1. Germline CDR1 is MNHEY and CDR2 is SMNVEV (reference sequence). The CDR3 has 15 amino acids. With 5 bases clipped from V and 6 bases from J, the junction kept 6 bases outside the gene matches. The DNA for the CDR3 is TGTGCCAGCAGTCTAACCGGGACAGGGGATGAAAAACTGTTTTTT. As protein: CASSLTGTGDEKLFF.

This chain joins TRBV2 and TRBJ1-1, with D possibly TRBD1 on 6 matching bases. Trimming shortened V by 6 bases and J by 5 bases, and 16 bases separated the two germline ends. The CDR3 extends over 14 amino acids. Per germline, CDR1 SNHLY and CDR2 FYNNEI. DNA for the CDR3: TGTGCCAGCAGCGGGGGGGACAAAGGAACTGAAGCTTTCTTT. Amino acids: CASSGGDKGTEAFF. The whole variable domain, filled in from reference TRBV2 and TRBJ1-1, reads EPEVTQTPSHQVTQMGQEVILRCVPISNHLYFYWYRQILGQKVEFLVSFYNNEISEKSEIFDDQFSVERPDGSNFTLKIRSTKLEDSAMYFCASSGGDKGTEAFFGQGTRLTVV.

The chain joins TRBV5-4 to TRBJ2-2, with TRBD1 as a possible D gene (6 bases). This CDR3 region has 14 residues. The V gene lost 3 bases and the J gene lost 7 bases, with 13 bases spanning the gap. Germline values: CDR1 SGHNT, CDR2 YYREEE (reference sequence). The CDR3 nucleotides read TGTGCCAGCAGCTCCAACAGGGTCTTCGGGGAGCTGTTTTTT. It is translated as CASSSNRVFGELFF.

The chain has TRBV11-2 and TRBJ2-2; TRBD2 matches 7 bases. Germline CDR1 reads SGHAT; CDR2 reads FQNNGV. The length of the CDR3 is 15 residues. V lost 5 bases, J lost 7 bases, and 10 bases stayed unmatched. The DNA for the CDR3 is TGTGCCAGCAGCCTCCCTTGGCGGGAGTACGGGGAGCTGTTTTTT. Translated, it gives CASSLPWREYGELFF. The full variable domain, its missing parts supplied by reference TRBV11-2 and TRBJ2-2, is EAGVAQSPRYKIIEKRQSVAFWCNPISGHATLYWYQQILGQGPKLLIQFQNNGVVDDSQLPKDRFSAERLKGVDSTLKIQPAKLEDSAVYLCASSLPWREYGELFFGEGSRLTVL.

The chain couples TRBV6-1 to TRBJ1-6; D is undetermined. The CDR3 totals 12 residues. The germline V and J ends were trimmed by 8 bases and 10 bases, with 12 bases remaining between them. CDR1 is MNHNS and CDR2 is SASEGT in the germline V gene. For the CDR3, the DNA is TGTGCCAGCCGTACGGTTAACTCACCCCTCCACTTT. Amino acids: CASRTVNSPLHF.

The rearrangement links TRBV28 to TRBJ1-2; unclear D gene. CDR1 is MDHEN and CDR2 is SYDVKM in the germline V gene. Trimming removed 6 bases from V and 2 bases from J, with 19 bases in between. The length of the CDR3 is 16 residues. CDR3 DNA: TGTGCCAGCAGAGGCCCCGGGAACTCTGTCAACTATGGCTACACCTTC. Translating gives CASRGPGNSVNYGYTF.

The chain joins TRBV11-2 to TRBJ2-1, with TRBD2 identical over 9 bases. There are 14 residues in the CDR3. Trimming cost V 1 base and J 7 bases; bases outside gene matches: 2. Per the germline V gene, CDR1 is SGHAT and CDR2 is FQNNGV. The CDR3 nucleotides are TGTGCCAGCAGCTTAGGCGGGAGGGATAATGAGCAGTTCTTC. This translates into CASSLGGRDNEQFF.

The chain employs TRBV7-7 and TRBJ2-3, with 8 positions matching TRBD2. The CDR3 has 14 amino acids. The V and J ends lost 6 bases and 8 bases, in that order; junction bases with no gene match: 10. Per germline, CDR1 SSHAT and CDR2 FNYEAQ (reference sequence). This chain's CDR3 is CASRQIGRVGTQYF. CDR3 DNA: TGTGCCAGCAGACAGATCGGGAGGGTGGGTACGCAGTATTTT. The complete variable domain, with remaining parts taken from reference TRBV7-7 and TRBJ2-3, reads GAGVSQSPRYKVTKRGQDVTLRCDPISSHATLYWYQQALGQGPEFLTYFNYEAQPDKSGLPSDRFSAERPEGSISTLTIQRTEQRDSAMYRCASRQIGRVGTQYFGPGTRLTVL.

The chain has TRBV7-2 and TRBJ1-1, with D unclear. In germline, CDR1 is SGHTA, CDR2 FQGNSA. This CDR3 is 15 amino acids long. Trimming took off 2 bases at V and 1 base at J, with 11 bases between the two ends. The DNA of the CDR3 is TGTGCCAGCAGCTTATCTTCCGGAACGAACACTGAAGCTTTCTTT. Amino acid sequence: CASSLSSGTNTEAFF.

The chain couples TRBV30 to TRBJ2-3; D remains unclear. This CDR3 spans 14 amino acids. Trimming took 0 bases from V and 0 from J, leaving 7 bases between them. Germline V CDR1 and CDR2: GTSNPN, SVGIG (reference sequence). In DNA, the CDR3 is TGTGCCTGGAGTGTGGGTAGTAGCACAGATACGCAGTATTTT. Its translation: CAWSVGSSTDTQYF.

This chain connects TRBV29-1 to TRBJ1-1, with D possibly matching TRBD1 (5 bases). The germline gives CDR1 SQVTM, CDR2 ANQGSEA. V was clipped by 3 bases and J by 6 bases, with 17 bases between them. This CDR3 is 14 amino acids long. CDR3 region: CSVDIGGKGAEAFF. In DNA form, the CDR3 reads TGCAGCGTTGATATCGGGGGAAAGGGTGCTGAAGCTTTCTTT.